This TCR beta chain emerged from a study of T cells in Graves' hyperthyroidism and ophthalmopathy. Study-level points and caveats: Among clonotypes expanded in thyroid above 0.001, most were also found in blood.

Absent ophthalmopathy progression within 18 months defined stable Graves' hyperthyroidism. V lost 2 bases to trimming and J lost 2 bases, with 10 bases between them. The germline V gene has CDR1 MDHEN and CDR2 SYDVKM. This CDR3 has 15 amino acids. Note on this clonotype: Its specificity is not known.

TCR beta CDR3 regions were amplified from RNA. The primer set for the first-round RT-PCR of the TCR CDR3 was HTBI. TCRdb fed the multiplex PCR reads into MiXCR, producing one record per CDR3 protein. The sample records around 430,000 distinct CDR3 sequences, around 14% being singletons. This rearrangement joins TRBV28 to TRBJ2-1, with D possibly matching TRBD2 (6 bases). The receptor's source is a woman aged 25 to 39 with Graves' hyperthyroidism. The sequencing sample was made of blood. CDR3: CASSLRRGPYNEQFF. CDR3 nucleotide sequence: TGTGCCAGCAGTTTAAGGCGGGGCCCCTACAATGAGCAGTTCTTC.